This T cell receptor (beta chain) was sequenced in a study of T cells expressing NK-cell markers. Libraries used 5'RACE template switching adding universal primer site and UMIs. TCRdb reprocessed the 5' RACE reads and stores each CDR3 protein as one record, lacking DNA. This sample's table has 550,000 to 600,000 distinct CDR3 sequences. This CDR3 region has 16 residues. CDR1 is ENHRY, CDR2 SYGVKD, per germline. This sequence was found in a man between 18 and 35 years old in good health. The chain couples TRBV10-3 to TRBJ2-3; TCRdb selects TRBD2, and the lack of DNA leaves this call unchecked. The specimen was blood T cells: a sorted CD56 or NKG2C T cell subset, CD4+ or CD8+ T cells, or bulk PBMC T cells (not recorded which). CDR3 in amino acids: CAISESNLRSVGTQYF.